These 20 T cell receptor beta chains were sequenced from one sample in a study of blood T cell repertoires in COVID-19. Profiling relied on immunoSEQ multiplex PCR, and the TCRdb table lists in-frame clones only, not all of them. The sample shows about 53,000 clones, just over 85% of them seen only once. The sequencing sample was made of peripheral blood. The receptors originated from an elderly man with acute or convalescent COVID-19.

The chain couples TRBV6-5 to TRBJ2-7; possibly TRBD1 for D (5 bases). Germline V CDR1 and CDR2: MNHEY, SVGAGI. V shed 3 bases and J shed 5 bases, with 8 bases lying between them. The CDR3 consists of 12 residues. This CDR3 is CASSYVGHEQYF. The DNA for the CDR3 is TGTGCCAGCAGTTATGTGGGGCACGAGCAGTACTTC.

This clone was seen only a few times. V gene TRBV7-3 combines with J gene TRBJ1-2, with D perhaps matching TRBD1 (6 bases). This CDR3 is built from 13 residues. V lost 5 bases and J 6 bases, leaving 13 bases between the germline ends. The germline V gene has CDR1 SGHTA and CDR2 FQGTGA. CDR3 nucleotides: TGTGCCAGCAGCGGCCAGGGGTATGATGGCTACACCTTC. Translating it yields CASSGQGYDGYTF.

This chain uses TRBV2 with TRBJ2-1; 10 nucleotides match TRBD2. Germline loops: CDR1 SNHLY, CDR2 FYNNEI. The CDR3 sequence is 14 residues long. V trimming: 4 bases; J trimming: 7 bases; junction bases outside the gene matches: 4. The CDR3 nucleotides are TGTGCCAGCAGTGCACTAGCGGGGTGGAATGAGCAGTTCTTC. Translation: CASSALAGWNEQFF.

With respect to this clone: One end of the junction fails to match germline, which may point to a read error. CDR3 protein: CASSDSTGSNTEAFF. In DNA, the CDR3 is TGTGCCAGCAGTGACTCCACAGGGTCGAACACTGAAGCTTTCTTT. V usage is TRBV6-5 and J usage is TRBJ1-1; the D gene is possibly TRBD1 (6 bases). Germline V gene lookup returns CDR1 MNHEY and CDR2 SVGAGI. The CDR3 is 15 residues long.

The chain combines TRBV5-1 with TRBJ2-7; D is perhaps TRBD2 (5 bases). This CDR3 has 13 amino acids. The germline V gene encodes CDR1 SGHRS and CDR2 YFSETQ. The V end lost 2 bases, the J end lost 6 bases, and 12 bases lay between the germline ends. For the CDR3, the DNA is TGCGCCAGCAGCTTTGGCGGGCCGACCGAGCAGTACTTC. Protein sequence: CASSFGGPTEQYF.

This clone was found a few times. The rearrangement joins TRBV27 to TRBJ1-2; 11 bases match TRBD1. J gave up 7 bases and V 5 bases, and 6 bases lay outside the gene matches. The CDR3 has 14 amino acids. CDR1 is MNHEY and CDR2 is SMNVEV in the germline V gene (reference sequence). This CDR3 is CASSPRDRGSGYTF. The CDR3, as DNA: TGTGCCAGCAGTCCCCGGGACAGGGGGAGTGGCTACACCTTC.

The chain carries TRBV5-6 and TRBJ2-7; unclear D gene. V dropped 1 base and J dropped 4 bases, with 15 bases sitting between them. The germline gives CDR1 SGHDT, CDR2 YYEEEE. The CDR3 spans 15 residues. The CDR3 sequence is CASSLYTVISYEQYF. For the CDR3, the DNA is TGTGCCAGCAGCTTGTATACGGTGATTTCTTACGAGCAGTACTTC.

The CDR3 DNA reads TGCGCCAGCAGCCAAGATCATGGCGGCGGGAATCAGCCCCAGCATTTT. It yields the protein CASSQDHGGGNQPQHF. This chain connects TRBV4-1 to TRBJ1-5; D remains ambiguous. The V end was cut by 0 bases, the J end by 4 bases, with 13 bases between. The CDR3 contains 16 residues. Germline assignment: CDR1 MGHRA and CDR2 YSYEKL.

The rearrangement uses TRBV5-8 and TRBJ2-1, with 11 bases matching TRBD2. Per germline, CDR1 SGHTS and CDR2 YDEGEE. The CDR3 is 15 residues long. V lost 0 bases to trimming and J lost 9 bases; unmatched junction nucleotides: 5. CDR3 coding DNA: TGTGCCAGCAGCTTGGCGATAGCGGGGGGGAGTGAGCAGTTCTTC. Encoded protein: CASSLAIAGGSEQFF.

The gene calls are TRBV6-5 and TRBJ1-4; D uncertain. V was cut by 7 bases and J by 5 bases, with 17 bases left in between. CDR1 MNHEY and CDR2 SVGAGI come from the germline V gene. The CDR3 has 15 amino acids. The CDR3 sequence: CASTLARGRNEKLFF. Here the CDR3 DNA reads TGTGCCAGCACCCTGGCGAGAGGGAGGAATGAAAAACTGTTTTTT.

The chain recombines TRBV19 with TRBJ1-2; D might be TRBD1 (5 bases). This CDR3 region has 12 residues. The germline V gene has CDR1 LNHDA and CDR2 SQIVND (reference sequence). V dropped 7 bases and J dropped 3 bases, with 9 bases sitting between them. Here the CDR3 DNA reads TGTGCCAGTATTGACAGACACTATGGCTACACCTTC. Its translation is CASIDRHYGYTF.

This clone came up once. This chain joins TRBV7-2 and TRBJ2-5; 8 bases align to TRBD2. This CDR3 contains 15 residues. J was trimmed by 4 bases and V by 1 base; bases with no gene match: 5. CDR1 SGHTA and CDR2 FQGNSA come from the germline V gene. CDR3 amino acids: CASSLEGTRGETQYF. CDR3 coding DNA: TGTGCCAGCAGCTTAGAGGGGACTAGGGGAGAGACCCAGTACTTC.

V usage is TRBV25-1 and J usage is TRBJ2-3; TRBD2 matches 7 bases. V lost 1 base, J lost 4 bases, and 8 bases stayed unmatched. The CDR3 has 16 residues. Germline loops: CDR1 MGHDK, CDR2 SYGVNS. CDR3 region: CASSEWGGARPDTQYF. Here the CDR3 DNA reads TGTGCCAGCAGTGAATGGGGGGGAGCTCGTCCAGATACGCAGTATTTT.

This chain uses TRBV5-1 with TRBJ2-1, with TRBD2 matching 11 bases. The junction had 5 bases not matched to a gene; V was cut back by 2 bases and J by 4 bases. This CDR3 is 16 amino acids long. Germline assignment: CDR1 SGHRS and CDR2 YFSETQ. The CDR3 loop is CASSLLAGGRYNEQFF. As DNA, the CDR3 is TGCGCCAGCAGCTTATTAGCGGGGGGGCGATACAATGAGCAGTTCTTC.

This rearrangement joins TRBV5-4 to TRBJ1-2, with D perhaps matching TRBD1 (5 bases). The ends were cut back, 4 bases at V and 8 bases at J, with 15 bases in the middle. The length of the CDR3 is 13 residues. From germline, CDR1 is SGHNT and CDR2 YYREEE (reference sequence). The CDR3 nucleotides read TGTGCCAGCAGCCGATCTGCGGGGGAAGGCTACACCTTC. Translating gives CASSRSAGEGYTF. The variable domain in full, completed from reference TRBV5-4 and TRBJ1-2, reads ETGVTQSPTHLIKTRGQQVTLRCSSQSGHNTVSWYQQALGQGPQFIFQYYREEENGRGNFPPRFSGLQFPNYSSELNVNALELDDSALYLCASSRSAGEGYTFGSGTRLTVV.

This clone was observed a few times. The rearrangement joins TRBV2 to TRBJ2-3; TRBD2 agrees at 14 bases. Per germline, CDR1 SNHLY and CDR2 FYNNEI. The V and J ends lost 6 bases and 0 bases, in that order; junction bases with no gene match: 11. The CDR3 has 19 amino acids. CDR3 protein: CASRVGLAGGRASTDTQYF. The CDR3 DNA is TGTGCCAGCAGGGTCGGACTAGCGGGGGGCCGTGCTAGCACAGATACGCAGTATTTT.

Here the CDR3 DNA reads TGTGCCAGCAGCTACCGGGACAGGATTAACACCGGGGAGCTGTTTTTT. Protein sequence: CASSYRDRINTGELFF. The J gene is TRBJ2-2, the V gene TRBV9; 8 bases align to TRBD1. This CDR3 has 16 residues. Trimming at V came to 4 bases and at J to 2 bases, leaving 7 bases not matched to a gene. Looked up from germline, CDR1 is SGDLS and CDR2 is YYNGEE.

This clone was observed a single time. The chain recombines TRBV12-3 or TRBV12-4 with TRBJ2-3, with no clear D. The germline V and J ends were trimmed by 6 bases and 4 bases, with 8 bases remaining between them. This CDR3 comprises 12 residues. CDR3 nucleotide sequence: TGTGCCAGCAGCCTACGTCCAGATACGCAGTATTTT. Protein sequence: CASSLRPDTQYF.

The V and J genes are TRBV11-2 and TRBJ1-2; 11 bases are shared with TRBD1. The trim removed 1 base at V and 8 bases at J, leaving 3 bases unmatched. The CDR3 loop spans 14 amino acids. The V gene's germline CDR1 is SGHAT and CDR2 FQNNGV. CDR3 bases: TGTGCCAGCAGCTTAGGGGGACAGGGGGAGGGCTACACCTTC. This translates into CASSLGGQGEGYTF.

The chain employs TRBV7-2 and TRBJ2-5; D gene ambiguous. The CDR3 length is 12 residues. The germline CDR1 and CDR2 sequences are SGHTA and FQGNSA. Trimming pared 5 bases from V and 0 bases from J, leaving 4 bases between. CDR3: CASSPYQETQYF. The CDR3 DNA sequence: TGTGCCAGCAGCCCGTACCAAGAGACCCAGTACTTC.